Below are 5 T cell receptor beta chains sequenced from a single sample in a study of vaccination and CD4 T cells after COVID-19. Documented treatment: approximately 9-day PBMC culture with coronavirus spike peptide pools or control peptides (ViraFEST assay). Cultured CD4+ T-cell DNA underwent Oncomine TCR Beta short-read sequencing. TCRdb recomputed calls from the PCR reads with MiXCR, one row per CDR3 protein. The sample records 8,000 to 10,000 distinct CDR3 sequences, approximately 61% being singletons. These receptors' antigens are unknown. Sequencing input: CD4+ T cells from blood, cultured in vitro. Source of these receptors: a human donor who had recovered from COVID-19.

The sample holds one count of this clonotype. The chain carries TRBV19 and TRBJ1-4, with D hard to call. The CDR3 is 10 amino acids. Trimming stripped 9 bases from V and 8 bases from J, with 7 bases between. Germline V CDR1 and CDR2: LNHDA, SQIVND (reference sequence). Here the CDR3 reads CASRGEKLFF. The CDR3, as DNA: TGTGCCAGCAGAGGGGAAAAACTGTTTTTT.

In this sample, this clonotype turned up once. The chain recombines TRBV5-1 with TRBJ1-6; maybe TRBD1 (5 bases). V was cut by 5 bases and J by 10 bases, with 13 bases left in between. The CDR3 has 13 amino acids. Germline lookup yields CDR1 SGHRS and CDR2 YFSETQ. The CDR3 protein is CASSQGIRSPLHF. The CDR3 bases are TGCGCCAGCAGTCAGGGAATCAGATCACCCCTCCACTTT. The full variable domain, its missing parts supplied by reference TRBV5-1 and TRBJ1-6, is KAGVTQTPRYLIKTRGQQVTLSCSPISGHRSVSWYQQTPGQGLQFLFEYFSETQRNKGNFPGRFSGRQFSNSRSEMNVSTLELGDSALYLCASSQGIRSPLHFGNGTRLTVT.

CDR3 sequence: CSARGQGQSDTQYF. CDR3 nucleotides: TGCAGTGCTAGAGGCCAAGGACAGTCAGATACGCAGTATTTT. The chain joins TRBV20-1 to TRBJ2-3, with D tentatively TRBD1 (6 bases). CDR1 is DFQATT and CDR2 is SNEGSKA in the germline V gene (reference sequence). CDR3 length equals 14 residues. The V end was cut by 1 base, the J end by 4 bases, with 12 bases between.

The CDR3 coding sequence is TGTGCCAGCAGCCCAGGTGTGACGATACAAGAGACCCAGTACTTC. The encoded protein is CASSPGVTIQETQYF. The V gene is TRBV11-2, the J gene TRBJ2-5; D uncertain. The CDR3 runs to 15 residues. Trimming removed 5 bases at V and 2 bases at J, with 15 bases between. Germline values: CDR1 SGHAT, CDR2 FQNNGV.

This clonotype was recorded a few times. The chain joins TRBV11-2 to TRBJ1-2; 7 nucleotides align to TRBD1. V lost 0 bases and J lost 9; bases outside the gene matches: 7. The CDR3 spans 14 residues. Germline assignment: CDR1 SGHAT and CDR2 FQNNGV. The chain's CDR3 is CASSLDRQGGSYTF. CDR3 DNA: TGTGCCAGCAGCTTAGACCGACAGGGTGGGAGCTACACCTTC. Variable domain in full (rest from reference TRBV11-2 and TRBJ1-2): EAGVAQSPRYKIIEKRQSVAFWCNPISGHATLYWYQQILGQGPKLLIQFQNNGVVDDSQLPKDRFSAERLKGVDSTLKIQPAKLEDSAVYLCASSLDRQGGSYTFGSGTRLTVV.